The rows below give T cell receptor beta chains drawn from one sample of a study of shared clonotypes between healthy human individuals. Assay used: immunoSEQ multiplex PCR; TCRdb lists only in-frame clones, some missing. Among 900,000 to 1,200,000 clones listed, around 78% were seen once. Sequencing was carried out using memory CD4+ T cells from PBMCs. The receptors shown here come from a man younger than 35 in good health. Some clones in this sample may be carry-over from other donors' samples. The CDR3 runs from the conserved cysteine through the conserved F or W. The D gene is left open where the match is weak. The size field is filled for only some rows; it gives once, few, many or a size class.

TRBV4-2	NA	NA	TRBJ2-5	TGTGCCAGCAGCCCAAAGAAGGCGGTGGACTTCGCTGGGGAGACCCAGTACTTC	CASSPKKAVDFAGETQYF
TRBV5-1	many	TRBD2	TRBJ2-3	TGCGCCAGCAGCGGGGAAGCTAGCGGGAGCACAGATACGCAGTATTTT	CASSGEASGSTDTQYF
TRBV10-3	NA	TRBD2	TRBJ2-3	TGTGCCATCAGTGACCAGACTAGCGGGAGGGCAGATACGCAGTATTTT	CAISDQTSGRADTQYF
TRBV18	NA	NA	TRBJ2-7	TGTGCCAGCTCACCATCGGTGGGAGCCTTCCCCTCCGAGCAGTACTTC	CASSPSVGAFPSEQYF
TRBV10-3	NA	NA	TRBJ2-2	TGTGCCATCAGTGAAGTGTTGGGGAAGAACACCGGGGAGCTGTTTTTT	CAISEVLGKNTGELFF
TRBV28	NA	NA	TRBJ1-2	TGTGCCAGCAGTGGGGAGGGACGGGGCAACTATGGCTACACCTTC	CASSGEGRGNYGYTF
TRBV10-3	NA	NA	TRBJ2-7	TGTGCCATCAGTGACCAGAACAGGGTCTCCTACGAGCAGTACTTC	CAISDQNRVSYEQYF
TRBV5-1	NA	NA	TRBJ2-1	TGCGCCAGCAGCTTAGGTAGCCGATCAAGCTCCTACAATGAGCAGTTCTTC	CASSLGSRSSSYNEQFF
TRBV12-5	NA	TRBD2	TRBJ2-2	TGTGCTAGTGGAAGGACTAGCGGCGGGGAGCTGTTTTTT	CASGRTSGGELFF
TRBV28	NA	TRBD2	TRBJ2-5	TGTGCCAGCAGTTCGGGGGGTGGAGGGCAAGAGACCCAGTACTTC	CASSSGGGGQETQYF
TRBV6-1	NA	NA	TRBJ2-3	TGTGCCAGCAGTGAAGGTCGGGATACGCAGTATTTT	CASSEGRDTQYF
TRBV5-4	NA	TRBD2	TRBJ2-3	TGTGCCAGCAGCTCCAGCGGCGGGAGAGCAGATACGCAGTATTTT	CASSSSGGRADTQYF
TRBV11-1	few	NA	TRBJ2-3	TGTGCCAGCAGCAAAGAGAGGACCCCGGATACGCAGTATTTT	CASSKERTPDTQYF
TRBV19	NA	NA	TRBJ1-1	TGTGCCAGTACGGGCCGCCTAAGGGGCACTGAAGCTTTCTTT	CASTGRLRGTEAFF
TRBV28	NA	TRBD1	TRBJ1-2	TGTGCCAGCAGTTACGGGACAGGGCGCGGCTACACCTTC	CASSYGTGRGYTF